The 13 T cell receptor beta chains given below trace back to one sample, sequenced in a study of blood T cell repertoires in COVID-19. TCRdb's table, derived via immunoSEQ multiplex PCR, lists solely in-frame clones and lacks some. The table includes around 260,000 clones, around 86% detected once. The sequenced sample was peripheral blood. The source of these receptors is a human donor in a cohort sampled during active COVID-19.

This clone was counted a single time. The chain joins TRBV25-1 to TRBJ1-2; TRBD1 matches at 8 bases. The trim removed 4 bases at V and 1 base at J, leaving 2 bases unmatched. Germline lookup yields CDR1 MGHDK and CDR2 SYGVNS. The CDR3 extends over 14 amino acids. This CDR3 is CASSVTGVNYGYTF. CDR3 in DNA: TGTGCCAGCAGTGTGACAGGGGTTAACTATGGCTACACCTTC.

The chain couples TRBV4-1 to TRBJ2-4, with 9 bases matching TRBD1. Germline V gene sequence: CDR1 MGHRA, CDR2 YSYEKL. V shed 4 bases, J shed 6 bases, and the junction held 10 bases outside the gene matches. This CDR3 is 16 amino acids long. The chain's CDR3 is CASSLLPGQGGNIQYF. CDR3 nucleotide sequence: TGCGCCAGCAGCCTCCTCCCGGGACAGGGAGGAAACATTCAGTACTTC.

In the case of this clone: One end of the junction is discordant with germline, which a read error may explain. This chain uses TRBV27 with TRBJ1-4; 8 bases are shared with TRBD1. The CDR3 consists of 12 residues. Per the germline V gene, CDR1 is MNHEY and CDR2 is SMNVEV (reference sequence). The CDR3 here is CASTGGNEKLFF. The CDR3 DNA reads TGTGCAAGCACAGGGGGGAATGAAAAACTGTTTTTT.

The chain is built from TRBV6-6 and TRBJ1-4; 9 positions match TRBD1. Germline V lookup: CDR1 MNHNY, CDR2 SVGAGI (reference sequence). The ends lost 8 bases at V and 3 bases at J; junction bases unmatched: 4. This CDR3 comprises 14 residues. As DNA, the CDR3 is TGTGCCAGCGGTCGGACAGGGGCTAATGAAAAACTGTTTTTT. Translating gives CASGRTGANEKLFF.

V usage is TRBV28 and J usage is TRBJ1-1; 9 bases map to TRBD1. There are 13 residues in the CDR3. Germline trimming cut 6 bases from V and 9 bases from J; bases unmatched to any gene: 8. Germline lookup yields CDR1 MDHEN and CDR2 SYDVKM. CDR3 DNA: TGTGCCAGCAGCTGGCCGGGACAGGGAAAAGCTTTCTTT. It specifies CASSWPGQGKAFF. Full variable domain (remainder filled in from reference TRBV28 and TRBJ1-1): DVKVTQSSRYLVKRTGEKVFLECVQDMDHENMFWYRQDPGLGLRLIYFSYDVKMKEKGDIPEGYSVSREKKERFSLILESASTNQTSMYLCASSWPGQGKAFFGQGTRLTVV.

This chain joins TRBV5-1 and TRBJ1-5; D not certain. From germline, CDR1 is SGHRS and CDR2 YFSETQ. The ends were cut back, 1 base at V and 9 bases at J, with 17 bases in the middle. The CDR3 totals 15 residues. The CDR3 reads CASSLMSDFASPQHF. The CDR3 bases are TGCGCCAGCAGCTTGATGAGTGATTTCGCCTCGCCCCAGCATTTT.

This chain uses TRBV27 with TRBJ2-1; TRBD2 matches at 7 bases. V trimming: 4 bases; J trimming: 4 bases; junction bases outside the gene matches: 7. Germline assignment: CDR1 MNHEY and CDR2 SMNVEV (reference sequence). The CDR3 is 15 residues long. The CDR3 nucleotides read TGTGCCAGCAGTTACGAGGGAGGGAGGTACAATGAGCAGTTCTTC. It encodes CASSYEGGRYNEQFF.

This clone was recorded a few times. J is TRBJ1-1 and V is TRBV12-5; no definite D call. This CDR3 has 13 amino acids. V shed 3 bases and J shed 10 bases, with 15 bases lying between them. Germline CDR1 reads LGHNT; CDR2 reads FRNRAP. CDR3 sequence reads: CASGLDAWSAAFF. The CDR3, as DNA: TGTGCTAGTGGTTTAGATGCCTGGAGCGCAGCTTTCTTT.

DNA for the CDR3: TGTGCCAGCAGCTTAGAAGGAGGGGTCCGGGAGACCCAGTACTTC. Translation: CASSLEGGVRETQYF. The J gene is TRBJ2-5, the V gene TRBV7-2; D is perhaps TRBD2 (6 bases). The CDR3 loop spans 15 amino acids. The V gene lost 1 base and the J gene lost 5 bases, with 14 bases spanning the gap. Germline values: CDR1 SGHTA, CDR2 FQGNSA.

With respect to this clone: A junction boundary mismatches the germline segment, possibly from a read error. The V and J genes are TRBV30 and TRBJ1-2, with a tentative D call TRBD1 (5 bases). The germline V gene encodes CDR1 GTSNPN and CDR2 SVGIG (reference sequence). The CDR3 length is 11 residues. The DNA for the CDR3 is TGTGCCTGGAGTGCCCGATCGGGCAGGGCCTTC. Its translation is CAWSARSGRAF.

The chain is built from TRBV29-1 and TRBJ1-1; perhaps TRBD1 as D (5 bases). Trimming left V 4 bases short and J 0 bases short, with 18 bases between. This CDR3 spans 16 amino acids. CDR1 is SQVTM, CDR2 ANQGSEA, per germline. The CDR3 is CSVGSRGGTVNTEAFF. In DNA, the CDR3 is TGCAGCGTTGGAAGTCGGGGGGGTACCGTGAACACTGAAGCTTTCTTT.

V and J are TRBV7-9 and TRBJ2-7; 7 bases line up with TRBD1. This CDR3 contains 15 residues. The ends lost 6 bases at V and 3 bases at J; junction bases unmatched: 11. From germline, CDR1 is SEHNR and CDR2 FQNEAQ (reference sequence). CDR3 loop: CASSPTGVLDYEQYF. The CDR3 DNA reads as TGTGCCAGCAGTCCAACAGGGGTTTTGGACTACGAGCAGTACTTC.

This chain uses TRBV3-1 (or the pseudogene TRBV3-2) with TRBJ2-5; 7 bases agree with TRBD2. V was clipped by 1 base and J by 5 bases; unmatched bases: 10. The germline V gene has CDR1 LGHDT and CDR2 YNNKEL (reference sequence). The CDR3 is 16 residues long. CDR3 DNA sequence: TGTGCCAGCAGCCAAGCTCCCCCAGCGGGATTGGAGACCCAGTACTTC. Encoded protein: CASSQAPPAGLETQYF.